One sample yielded the 27 T cell receptor beta chains listed below, sequenced in a study of T cell changes during pregnancy in multiple sclerosis. TCRdb keeps only in-frame clones here, not all; method: immunoSEQ multiplex PCR. The sample gives 50,000 to 60,000 clones, approximately 91% of which show up once; 0.6% to 0.8% is in the top ten. The material was CD4+ T cells from peripheral blood mononuclear cells, obtained in the first trimester of pregnancy. The receptors stem from a female donor with multiple sclerosis, enrolled in a pregnancy study.

In its sample, this clone was seen a few times. The CDR3 DNA is TGTGCCTGTACACCGAACACTGAAGCTTTCTTT. Protein: CACTPNTEAFF. The chain uses TRBV30 and TRBJ1-1; no definite D call. CDR1 and CDR2 (germline): GTSNPN, SVGIG (reference sequence). The CDR3 runs 11 residues. V was shortened by 6 bases and J by 1 base, with 6 bases between the two germline ends.

This chain connects TRBV7-2 to TRBJ2-7; TRBD2 agrees at 8 bases. V lost 4 bases to trimming and J lost 5 bases; unmatched junction nucleotides: 16. This CDR3 is built from 17 residues. Germline CDR1 is SGHTA and CDR2 is FQGNSA. The DNA of the CDR3 is TGTGCCAGCAGCTCGGGGGGGTTACTGGGTGGACAAAACGAGCAGTACTTC. Amino acids: CASSSGGLLGGQNEQYF.

This chain joins TRBV7-9 and TRBJ2-5, with 7 bases matching TRBD1. The CDR3 runs 14 residues. Germline lookup yields CDR1 SEHNR and CDR2 FQNEAQ (reference sequence). The V and J ends lost 5 bases and 1 base, in that order; junction bases with no gene match: 4. The CDR3 DNA follows: TGTGCCAGCAGCCAAAGGACAGGCCAAGAGACCCAGTACTTC. It is translated as CASSQRTGQETQYF.

The chain joins TRBV14 to TRBJ1-2; D is perhaps TRBD1 (6 bases). Germline V lookup: CDR1 SGHDN, CDR2 FVKESK. Trimming removed 1 base at V and 4 bases at J, with 7 bases between. The CDR3 totals 13 residues. CDR3 nucleotide sequence: TGTGCCAGCAGCCAAGTGACAGGCTATGGCTACACCTTC. As protein: CASSQVTGYGYTF.

J is TRBJ2-7 and V is TRBV10-3; D unclear. Between the trimmed V and J ends, which lost 0 bases and 1 base, there was a span of 16 bases. This CDR3 has 17 residues. The germline V gene has CDR1 ENHRY and CDR2 SYGVKD. This chain's CDR3 is CAISESRLALPSYEQYF. Written as DNA, the CDR3 is TGTGCCATCAGTGAGTCTCGCCTGGCCCTTCCGTCCTACGAGCAGTACTTC.

The chain employs TRBV5-1 and TRBJ2-2; 10 bases align to TRBD2. Germline CDR1 and CDR2: SGHRS and YFSETQ. CDR3 length equals 16 residues. V lost 0 bases to trimming and J lost 6 bases; unmatched junction nucleotides: 5. This chain's CDR3 is CASSLATSGGAGELFF. In DNA form, the CDR3 reads TGCGCCAGCAGCTTGGCTACGAGCGGGGGGGCCGGGGAGCTGTTTTTT.

V is TRBV30 and J is TRBJ1-1; no reliable D call. The germline V and J ends were trimmed by 0 bases and 7 bases, with 9 bases remaining between them. Germline assignment: CDR1 GTSNPN and CDR2 SVGIG (reference sequence). This CDR3 is built from 12 residues. DNA for the CDR3: TGTGCCTGGAGTGTAGGCGGCGTTGAAGCTTTCTTT. Translation: CAWSVGGVEAFF. The full variable domain, its missing parts supplied by reference TRBV30 and TRBJ1-1, is SQTIHQWPATLVQPVGSPLSLECTVEGTSNPNLYWYRQAAGRGLQLLFYSVGIGQISSEVPQNLSASRPQDRQFILSSKKLLLSDSGFYLCAWSVGGVEAFFGQGTRLTVV.

The V call is TRBV11-3, the J call TRBJ2-2; D ambiguous. The germline V and J ends were trimmed by 5 bases and 7 bases, with 8 bases remaining between them. The CDR3 is 12 residues long. Per germline, CDR1 SGHNT and CDR2 YENEEA. CDR3: CASSPRVGELFF. The CDR3 DNA reads as TGTGCCAGCAGCCCACGGGTCGGGGAGCTGTTTTTT.

The chain carries TRBV11-2 and TRBJ1-2, with D possibly TRBD1 on 5 matching bases. The ends were cut back, 4 bases at V and 7 bases at J, with 19 bases in the middle. Germline lookup yields CDR1 SGHAT and CDR2 FQNNGV. The CDR3 is 15 residues long. The chain's CDR3 is CASSSNKGMVGGYTF. The CDR3 nucleotides read TGTGCCAGCAGCTCCAACAAGGGGATGGTGGGTGGCTACACCTTC.

The J gene is TRBJ2-2, the V gene TRBV7-3; perhaps TRBD1 as D (6 bases). Germline lookup yields CDR1 SGHTA and CDR2 FQGTGA. CDR3 length equals 13 residues. V dropped 1 base and J dropped 7 bases, with 7 bases sitting between them. In DNA form, the CDR3 reads TGTGCCAGCAGCTTAAAGGGGGTCGGGGAGCTGTTTTTT. Its translation: CASSLKGVGELFF.

This clone came up a few times. This rearrangement joins TRBV5-6 to TRBJ1-4; D gene unclear. There are 14 residues in the CDR3. The V gene's germline CDR1 is SGHDT and CDR2 YYEEEE. Deletions cut 4 bases from V and 8 bases from J, with 15 bases between. CDR3 sequence reads: CASSLRSRGEKLFF. DNA of the CDR3: TGTGCCAGCAGCCTGCGGTCCCGTGGGGAAAAACTGTTTTTT.

There are a few counts of this clone. The rearrangement uses TRBV4-1 and TRBJ1-2; TRBD1 matches at 7 bases. This CDR3 spans 13 amino acids. The germline CDR1 and CDR2 sequences are MGHRA and YSYEKL. The V and J ends lost 3 bases and 7 bases, in that order; junction bases with no gene match: 5. CDR3 DNA sequence: TGCGCCAGCAGCCAGACGTGGACAGGTGGCTACACCTTC. It yields the protein CASSQTWTGGYTF.

The chain combines TRBV9 with TRBJ2-5; 7 bases line up with TRBD2. V dropped 0 bases and J dropped 5; count of bases not matched to a gene: 10. The CDR3 spans 16 residues. In germline, CDR1 is SGDLS, CDR2 YYNGEE. The CDR3 region is CASSVGPRAGVETQYF. CDR3 DNA: TGTGCCAGCAGCGTAGGACCCCGGGCGGGGGTGGAGACCCAGTACTTC.

V usage is TRBV5-6 and J usage is TRBJ1-3; D remains unclear. CDR1 is SGHDT and CDR2 is YYEEEE in the germline V gene. Trimming left V 4 bases short and J 5 bases short, with 10 bases between. The CDR3 runs to 13 residues. In DNA form, the CDR3 reads TGTGCCAGCAGCGGAACAGATAGAAACACCATATATTTT. This encodes CASSGTDRNTIYF.

This clone has a single count. This chain links TRBV7-9 with TRBJ2-5; D not resolved. V shed 5 bases and J shed 2 bases, with 12 bases lying between them. Germline V lookup: CDR1 SEHNR, CDR2 FQNEAQ (reference sequence). CDR3 length: 14 amino acids. CDR3 in amino acids: CASSQVPLQETQYF. In DNA, the CDR3 is TGTGCCAGCAGCCAAGTCCCCCTACAAGAGACCCAGTACTTC. The entire variable domain, with the rest obtained from reference TRBV7-9 and TRBJ2-5, is as follows: DTGVSQNPRHKITKRGQNVTFRCDPISEHNRLYWYRQTLGQGPEFLTYFQNEAQLEKSRLLSDRFSAERPKGSFSTLEIQRTEQGDSAMYLCASSQVPLQETQYFGPGTRLLVL.

The gene calls are TRBV6-5 and TRBJ1-1; 8 bases align to TRBD1. V gave up 5 bases and J gave up 4 bases; unmatched junction bases: 3. The CDR3 loop spans 13 amino acids. Germline CDR1 is MNHEY and CDR2 is SVGAGI. The CDR3 DNA sequence: TGTGCCAGCAGTAAACAGGGGGGCACTGAAGCTTTCTTT. It yields the protein CASSKQGGTEAFF.

The chain has TRBV18 and TRBJ1-1; D gene unclear. The V end lost 6 bases, the J end lost 3 bases, and 11 bases lay between the germline ends. Germline CDR1 KGHSH, CDR2 LQKENI. This CDR3 contains 13 residues. This CDR3 is CASSLLGDTEAFF. CDR3 in DNA: TGTGCCAGCTCCTTGCTCGGTGACACTGAAGCTTTCTTT.

This rearrangement joins TRBV29-1 to TRBJ2-7; TRBD1 agrees at 7 bases. The CDR3 has 14 amino acids. Losses at the gene ends were 1 base for V and 7 bases for J; bases not matched to a gene: 10. CDR1 is SQVTM and CDR2 is ANQGSEA in the germline V gene. The chain's CDR3 is CSVEGETGPGEQYF. The CDR3 DNA follows: TGCAGCGTTGAAGGGGAGACAGGGCCGGGGGAGCAGTACTTC.

The chain uses TRBV29-1 and TRBJ2-5; no clear D. V gave up 1 base and J gave up 5 bases, with 14 bases separating them. The CDR3 totals 14 residues. Germline V gene sequence: CDR1 SQVTM, CDR2 ANQGSEA. The chain's CDR3 is CSVEGAYPGETQYF. DNA for the CDR3: TGCAGCGTTGAAGGGGCATACCCAGGTGAGACCCAGTACTTC.

The gene calls are TRBV29-1 and TRBJ1-2; D gene unclear. Germline lookup yields CDR1 SQVTM and CDR2 ANQGSEA. The CDR3 extends over 12 amino acids. V was clipped by 3 bases and J by 4 bases, with 9 bases between them. CDR3 in DNA: TGCAGCGTTGACGGAGGGCCCTATGGCTACACCTTC. Protein product: CSVDGGPYGYTF.

This chain uses TRBV18 with TRBJ2-5; the match to TRBD1 covers 12 bases. Germline CDR1 is KGHSH and CDR2 is LQKENI. The junction had 12 bases not matched to a gene; V was cut back by 0 bases and J by 7 bases. There are 18 residues in the CDR3. Here the CDR3 reads CASSPPIPGGQGARTQYF. CDR3 coding DNA: TGTGCCAGCTCACCACCGATCCCCGGGGGACAGGGGGCTAGGACCCAGTACTTC.

V is TRBV7-9 and J is TRBJ2-5; 9 bases map to TRBD1. V lost 5 bases to trimming and J lost 1 base; unmatched junction nucleotides: 5. The germline CDR1 and CDR2 sequences are SEHNR and FQNEAQ (reference sequence). This CDR3 is built from 15 residues. The CDR3 DNA sequence: TGTGCCAGCAGCCTACAGGGGGCCGTCCAAGAGACCCAGTACTTC. Amino acid sequence: CASSLQGAVQETQYF. The complete variable domain, with remaining parts taken from reference TRBV7-9 and TRBJ2-5, reads DTGVSQNPRHKITKRGQNVTFRCDPISEHNRLYWYRQTLGQGPEFLTYFQNEAQLEKSRLLSDRFSAERPKGSFSTLEIQRTEQGDSAMYLCASSLQGAVQETQYFGPGTRLLVL.

The chain combines TRBV7-2 with TRBJ1-4; tentatively, D is TRBD1 (5 bases). The CDR3 is made up of 13 amino acids. CDR1 is SGHTA and CDR2 is FQGNSA in the germline V gene. The V gene lost 5 bases and the J gene lost 5 bases, with 9 bases spanning the gap. The CDR3 DNA reads as TGTGCCAGCAGCCGTGGGGGGAATGAAAAACTGTTTTTT. It specifies CASSRGGNEKLFF. Full variable domain (missing parts from reference TRBV7-2 and TRBJ1-4): GAGVSQSPSNKVTEKGKDVELRCDPISGHTALYWYRQSLGQGLEFLIYFQGNSAPDKSGLPSDRFSAERTGGSVSTLTIQRTQQEDSAVYLCASSRGGNEKLFFGSGTQLSVL.

The CDR3 DNA sequence: TGCGCCAGCAGCCAAAACCGGGACAGGGCGAAAAATGAGCAGTTCTTC. Protein product: CASSQNRDRAKNEQFF. This chain joins TRBV4-1 and TRBJ2-1, with 9 bases matching TRBD1. The germline V gene encodes CDR1 MGHRA and CDR2 YSYEKL. This CDR3 comprises 16 residues. V lost 2 bases, J lost 7 bases, and 9 bases stayed unmatched.

The count of this clone is one. The chain uses TRBV5-1 and TRBJ2-1, with 8 bases identical to TRBD1. The CDR3 totals 14 residues. The V and J ends lost 0 bases and 9 bases, in that order; junction bases with no gene match: 5. CDR1 and CDR2 from the germline V gene are SGHRS and YFSETQ. The CDR3 loop is CASSLEQGGSEQFF. The DNA for the CDR3 is TGCGCCAGCAGCTTGGAACAGGGGGGAAGTGAGCAGTTCTTC.

The CDR3 region has the DNA TGCGCCAGCAGCCAAGATGGCGGCCTTCAGGGAGGTTCGAACACCGGGGAGCTGTTTTTT. It codes for CASSQDGGLQGGSNTGELFF. The rearrangement joins TRBV4-1 to TRBJ2-2; possibly TRBD2 for D (6 bases). V dropped 0 bases and J dropped 0 bases, with 20 bases sitting between them. The CDR3 extends over 20 amino acids. Germline V gene data show CDR1 as MGHRA and CDR2 as YSYEKL.

The chain recombines TRBV12-5 with TRBJ2-5; D gene unclear. V shed 2 bases and J shed 6 bases, with 10 bases lying between them. There are 13 residues in the CDR3. Germline V gene sequence: CDR1 LGHNT, CDR2 FRNRAP. CDR3 sequence reads: CASGLLGLKTQYF. The CDR3 DNA sequence: TGTGCTAGTGGTTTGCTAGGTCTGAAGACCCAGTACTTC.